The rows below give T cell receptor beta chains drawn from one sample of a study of blood T cell repertoires in COVID-19. Measured with immunoSEQ multiplex PCR; TCRdb has only the in-frame clones, and not every one. The table has a few hundred thousand clones, approximately 89% seen once; the top ten hold 1% to 1.5%. Material for sequencing was PBMCs or T cells enriched from blood (not recorded which). The receptors here all came from a man aged 30-40 years who had recovered from COVID-19. Each CDR3 is given with its conserved first and last residue. Fields, in order: J gene, V gene, CDR3 protein.

TRBJ2-5	TRBV6-2/TRBV6-3	CASSSLAGGGETQYF
TRBJ2-2	TRBV19	CASSIVKGVTGELFF
TRBJ1-6	TRBV10-3	CAIKGTGNSPLHF
TRBJ1-2	TRBV7-2	CASSLGRGRGYTF
TRBJ2-5	TRBV11-2	CASSSPGGGRETQYF
TRBJ2-5	TRBV13	CASSFDSQETQYF
TRBJ2-7	TRBV30	CAWSSGQGFMEQYF
TRBJ1-4	TRBV4-3	CASSQEGRQIEKLFF
TRBJ1-5	TRBV18	CASSPGVSNQPQHF
TRBJ2-1	TRBV7-9	CASSLGVTGQGGDEQFF
TRBJ1-2	TRBV25-1	CASTGQGRTHGYTF
TRBJ2-7	TRBV9	CASSVVPGGGEQYF
TRBJ1-6	TRBV18	CASSPRTGGAYNSPLHF
TRBJ1-2	TRBV7-2	CASSRDWAGEGYTF
TRBJ2-3	TRBV2	CASTRLAGASQFRYF
TRBJ2-3	TRBV11-3	CASSLRGGIGDTQYF
TRBJ1-2	TRBV9	CASSASRDRPSNYGYTF
TRBJ1-5	TRBV18	CASSTLRTGGSNQPQHF
TRBJ2-7	TRBV30	CAWSPIWGRGYEQYF
TRBJ2-7	TRBV2	CASSAQNYEQYF
TRBJ1-5	TRBV9	CASSLGTGGNQPQHF
TRBJ2-7	TRBV11-2	CASTPRGVTYEQYF